These 25 T cell receptor beta chains were sequenced from one sample in a study of blood T cells in healthy people across ages. Primed by a sample-barcoded 5' primer and a J-beta primer mix, a second PCR proceeded for roughly 6 to 12 cycles. TCRdb redid the calling of the 5' RACE reads with MiXCR, one entry per CDR3 protein. The profile shows about 1.5 million distinct CDR3 sequences, approximately 43% of them singletons. The source material was blood. The source of these receptors is a woman younger than 35 in good health.

In this sample, this clonotype turned up a few times. V is TRBV7-2 and J is TRBJ1-4; maybe TRBD1 (6 bases). In germline, CDR1 is SGHTA, CDR2 FQGNSA. The V end lost 5 bases, the J end lost 8 bases, and 18 bases lay between the germline ends. This CDR3 is 15 amino acids long. The CDR3 reads CASSRPTGWKEKLFF. CDR3 nucleotide sequence: TGTGCCAGCAGCAGACCGACAGGATGGAAGGAAAAACTGTTTTTT.

The gene calls are TRBV11-2 and TRBJ2-7; no reliable D call. This CDR3 region has 12 residues. From germline, CDR1 is SGHAT and CDR2 FQNNGV. Trimming took 5 bases from V and 5 from J, leaving 10 bases between them. The CDR3 spells CASSREWDEQYF. As DNA, the CDR3 is TGTGCCAGCAGCCGAGAGTGGGACGAGCAGTACTTC.

This clonotype has a handful of counts. The CDR3 region is CSAKGSGSPLHF. The CDR3 coding sequence is TGCAGTGCTAAAGGGTCAGGTTCACCCCTCCACTTT. V usage is TRBV20-1 and J usage is TRBJ1-6, with no clear D. Trimming cost V 4 bases and J 9 bases, with 10 bases left between them. This CDR3 spans 12 amino acids. Germline V gene lookup returns CDR1 DFQATT and CDR2 SNEGSKA (reference sequence).

There are a few counts of this clonotype. The junction shows a germline mismatch at one end, possibly a read error. V is TRBV7-2 and J is TRBJ2-7, with D uncertain. Per the germline V gene, CDR1 is SGHTA and CDR2 is FQGNSA. The CDR3 has 12 residues. This CDR3 reads CASSWDNYGQYF. CDR3 sequence (DNA): TGTGCCAGCAGCTGGGATAACTACGGGCAGTACTTC.

The chain recombines TRBV7-2 with TRBJ1-6, with 8 positions matching TRBD1. The CDR3 extends over 18 amino acids. Germline-derived CDR1 and CDR2 are SGHTA and FQGNSA. V shed 5 bases and J 3 bases; nucleotides not matched to a gene: 12. The CDR3 DNA follows: TGTGCCAGCAGCCCCATAACAGGGGGACAAAACTATAATTCACCCCTCCACTTT. Protein product: CASSPITGGQNYNSPLHF.

This chain connects TRBV6-2 or TRBV6-3 to TRBJ2-7, with 10 nucleotides matching TRBD2. The CDR3 has 15 amino acids. Trimming removed 6 bases from V and 3 bases from J; junction bases left unmatched: 8. Germline CDR1 MNHEY, CDR2 SVGEGT. CDR3 in amino acids: CASSRSSGSSYEQYF. The CDR3 DNA is TGTGCCAGCAGCCGATCTAGCGGGAGCAGCTACGAGCAGTACTTC.

The CDR3 DNA reads as TGCAGTGCTCGGCGGGACTTAGATACGCAGTATTTT. Translating it yields CSARRDLDTQYF. V usage is TRBV20-1 and J usage is TRBJ2-3; TRBD2 is a possible D gene (6 bases). Per germline, CDR1 DFQATT and CDR2 SNEGSKA (reference sequence). Trimming pared 5 bases from V and 5 bases from J, leaving 11 bases between. CDR3 length: 12 residues.

This clonotype was detected a few times. The V and J genes are TRBV4-3 and TRBJ2-4; a weak D match, TRBD2 (5 bases). The CDR3 consists of 14 residues. The ends were cut back, 0 bases at V and 10 bases at J, with 13 bases in the middle. The V gene's germline CDR1 is LGHNA and CDR2 YSLEER. The DNA of the CDR3 is TGCGCCAGCAGCCAAGATCGATCTAGCCCGATTCAGTACTTC. This sequence encodes CASSQDRSSPIQYF.

As concerns this clonotype: A junction boundary mismatches the germline segment, possibly from a read error. The chain recombines TRBV20-1 with TRBJ1-2; tentatively, D is TRBD1 (6 bases). This CDR3 comprises 12 residues. Germline V lookup: CDR1 DFQATT, CDR2 SNEGSKA (reference sequence). The CDR3 nucleotides read TGCAGGGCTACAGAGGACAGCTATGGCTACACCTTC. Protein sequence: CRATEDSYGYTF.

J is TRBJ2-4 and V is TRBV20-1; 11 bases match TRBD2. The V and J ends lost 4 bases and 0 bases, in that order; junction bases with no gene match: 5. CDR1 is DFQATT, CDR2 SNEGSKA, per germline (reference sequence). The CDR3 runs to 16 residues. The chain's CDR3 is CSAIAGGPSAKNIQYF. CDR3 nucleotide sequence: TGCAGTGCTATAGCGGGAGGGCCTTCAGCCAAAAACATTCAGTACTTC.

This clonotype was counted a single time. The rearrangement uses TRBV20-1 and TRBJ1-2, with 7 bases aligning to TRBD1. V trimming: 4 bases; J trimming: 7 bases; junction bases outside the gene matches: 12. The CDR3 has 14 residues. Germline V gene data show CDR1 as DFQATT and CDR2 as SNEGSKA (reference sequence). The CDR3 loop reads CSATKPDRAIGYTF. Written as DNA, the CDR3 is TGCAGTGCTACTAAGCCCGACAGGGCTATTGGCTACACCTTC.

The chain joins TRBV20-1 to TRBJ1-2; the D gene is possibly TRBD1 (6 bases). The CDR3 consists of 15 residues. CDR1 is DFQATT, CDR2 SNEGSKA, per germline (reference sequence). Between the trimmed V and J ends, which lost 6 bases and 0 bases, there was a span of 17 bases. This CDR3 reads CSARDNPRANYGYTF. The CDR3 region has the DNA TGCAGTGCCCGGGACAACCCCCGAGCTAACTATGGCTACACCTTC.

V gene TRBV20-1 combines with J gene TRBJ1-5; no definite D call. Germline CDR1 reads DFQATT; CDR2 reads SNEGSKA (reference sequence). The V and J ends lost 3 bases and 6 bases respectively, with 12 bases between them. This CDR3 has 13 residues. The CDR3 sequence is CSASRVGSQPQHF. Written as DNA, the CDR3 is TGCAGTGCTAGTCGGGTAGGGTCTCAGCCCCAGCATTTT.

This clonotype has a count of ten or more. This rearrangement joins TRBV6-4 to TRBJ2-1, with 11 bases aligning to TRBD2. The CDR3 spans 22 residues. The V gene end was trimmed by 2 bases and the J gene end by 4 bases; junction bases not matched to a gene: 22. From germline, CDR1 is MRHNA and CDR2 SNTAGT. CDR3 in DNA: TGTGCCAGCAGTGACCCTTACTGGACTAGCGGGCGTCCTCAAGGATCATACAATGAGCAGTTCTTC. Translating it yields CASSDPYWTSGRPQGSYNEQFF.

The V and J genes are TRBV29-1 and TRBJ2-4; no clear D. V was cut by 0 bases and J by 13 bases, with 13 bases left in between. The CDR3 spans 12 residues. Germline CDR1 SQVTM, CDR2 ANQGSEA. CDR3 in amino acids: CSVEDRQSGQYF. CDR3 in DNA: TGCAGCGTTGAAGATCGTCAGTCTGGGCAGTACTTC.

This clonotype was detected a few times. The chain recombines TRBV20-1 with TRBJ2-7; TRBD2 agrees at 11 bases. Trimming took 2 bases from V and 1 from J; bases not matched to a gene: 4. This CDR3 has 15 residues. In germline, CDR1 is DFQATT, CDR2 SNEGSKA (reference sequence). The CDR3 region is CSARYGTSGSYEQYF. CDR3 DNA sequence: TGCAGTGCTAGATATGGGACTAGCGGATCCTACGAGCAGTACTTC.

The chain links TRBV2 to TRBJ2-1; 11 bases fit TRBD2. The ends lost 7 bases at V and 5 bases at J; junction bases unmatched: 4. Germline loops: CDR1 SNHLY, CDR2 FYNNEI. The CDR3 runs 14 residues. Here the CDR3 DNA reads TGTGCCAGCAATAGCGGGGGGGCTAACAATGAGCAGTTCTTC. It translates to CASNSGGANNEQFF.

Written as DNA, the CDR3 is TGTGCCAGCAGCGTCCGGGACAGGGAGGTTCCTGGGGCCAACGTCCTGACTTTC. Encoded protein: CASSVRDREVPGANVLTF. The chain links TRBV9 to TRBJ2-6; the match to TRBD1 covers 9 bases. This CDR3 comprises 18 residues. CDR1 is SGDLS and CDR2 is YYNGEE in the germline V gene. The V segment lost 2 bases and the J segment 2 bases; nucleotides outside the gene matches: 8.

This rearrangement joins TRBV29-1 to TRBJ1-2, with D maybe TRBD1 (6 bases). Germline V gives CDR1 SQVTM, CDR2 ANQGSEA. V was cut by 3 bases and J by 12 bases, with 14 bases left in between. CDR3 length: 11 residues. CDR3 sequence: CSVDRGDGHTF. The CDR3 bases are TGCAGCGTTGACAGGGGAGACGGCCACACCTTC.

This chain connects TRBV12-3 or TRBV12-4 to TRBJ2-1; 11 bases map to TRBD2. CDR3 size: 15 residues. The junction had 12 bases not matched to a gene; V was cut back by 6 bases and J by 11 bases. As DNA, the CDR3 is TGTGCCAGCAGCCTACTAGCGGGGGCTCTTAAGAAGCAGTTCTTC. The encoded protein is CASSLLAGALKKQFF.

V is TRBV4-1 and J is TRBJ1-2, with 7 bases aligning to TRBD1. The J segment lost 2 bases and the V segment lost 3 bases, leaving 15 bases of the junction unmatched. Germline V CDR1 and CDR2: MGHRA, YSYEKL. This CDR3 is built from 18 residues. CDR3 sequence: CASSHDLGMGQKNYGYTF. Written as DNA, the CDR3 is TGCGCCAGCAGCCACGACCTCGGTATGGGACAGAAAAACTATGGCTACACCTTC.

The sample holds a few counts of this clonotype. The chain links TRBV5-1 to TRBJ1-6, with 7 bases that match TRBD1. The CDR3 runs 15 residues. Germline assignment: CDR1 SGHRS and CDR2 YFSETQ. With V trimmed by 4 bases and J by 5 bases, 6 bases remained unmatched. In nucleotides, the CDR3 is TGCGCCAGCAGCAAGCGGGACAGCGATAATTCACCCCTCCACTTT. This sequence encodes CASSKRDSDNSPLHF.

This clonotype was picked up a small number of times. The CDR3 is CASSRWDSRRNSPLHF. As DNA, the CDR3 is TGTGCCAGCAGCAGATGGGACAGTAGGCGAAATTCACCCCTCCACTTT. The chain joins TRBV7-2 to TRBJ1-6; 7 nucleotides match TRBD1. Germline values: CDR1 SGHTA, CDR2 FQGNSA. This CDR3 region has 16 residues. With 5 bases clipped from V and 7 bases from J, the junction kept 11 bases outside the gene matches.

This clonotype was seen more than once but under ten times. The J gene is TRBJ1-2, the V gene TRBV6-6; D may be TRBD1 (5 bases). In germline, CDR1 is MNHNY, CDR2 SVGAGI (reference sequence). The CDR3 is 16 amino acids. With 0 bases removed from V and 4 bases from J, the gap between germline ends came to 15 bases. The DNA for the CDR3 is TGTGCCAGCAGTTACTCGAGTGCAGGGATTCTCTATGGCTACACCTTC. It codes for CASSYSSAGILYGYTF.

This clonotype was seen more than once but under ten times. This chain connects TRBV7-2 to TRBJ2-6, with D tentatively TRBD1 (6 bases). The CDR3 is made up of 16 amino acids. Germline lookup yields CDR1 SGHTA and CDR2 FQGNSA. Between the trimmed V and J ends, which lost 5 bases and 0 bases, there was a span of 11 bases. This CDR3 is CASSVRGGSGANVLTF. CDR3 coding DNA: TGTGCCAGCAGCGTCCGAGGGGGCTCTGGGGCCAACGTCCTGACTTTC.